The 4 T cell receptor beta chains presented below share a single source sample, sequenced in a study of tumor-infiltrating lymphocytes in primary liver carcinoma. From approximately 490 ng total RNA, TCR beta cDNA was generated with a primer in the constant region. It was through three nested multiplex PCR rounds of slightly modified ARM-PCR that TCR beta libraries arose. It was with TRBV1-TRBV30 forward primers and a C-beta reverse primer that the first two PCR rounds were run, at approximately 10 cycles each. TCRdb independently ran MiXCR on the multiplex PCR reads; one entry per CDR3 protein. Counted here are 310,000 or so distinct CDR3 sequences, about 61% occurring once; the ten biggest clones make up roughly 6.5%. It was unsorted whole blood that yielded blood RNA, and germline DNA was also extracted. The specimen was peripheral blood. All receptors derive from a man aged 35 to 55 with primary liver carcinoma and hepatitis B virus infection.

Comments on this clonotype: Possible read error: a much larger clone is one base away. The genes are TRBV6-5 and TRBJ2-3; D not certain. Germline CDR1 is MNHEY and CDR2 is SVGAGI. This CDR3 is built from 16 residues. The CDR3 DNA follows: TGTGCCAGCTGTTACGGGCAGCTATCTAGCACAGATACGCAGTATTTT. It translates to CASCYGQLSSTDTQYF.

Comments on this clonotype: One end of the junction does not line up with germline, which may come from a read error. This chain uses TRBV11-1 with TRBJ2-1; 8 bases agree with TRBD2. The length of the CDR3 is 15 residues. The germline gives CDR1 SGHAT, CDR2 FQDESV (reference sequence). CDR3 sequence reads: CARSSSGSVYNEQFF. Here the CDR3 DNA reads TGTGCCAGAAGCTCGAGCGGGAGTGTCTACAATGAGCAGTTCTTC.

Comment on this clonotype: It may be a read error: a sequence one base away is much more abundant. Here the CDR3 DNA reads TGTGCCAGCAGCCCGGACGGGGGGTGGAATTCACCCCTCCACTTT. As protein: CASSPDGGWNSPLHF. The chain links TRBV12-3 or TRBV12-4 to TRBJ1-6, with D possibly TRBD1 on 5 matching bases. This CDR3 spans 15 amino acids. V was trimmed by 6 bases and J by 7 bases, leaving 16 bases between them.

This clonotype was seen just once. The J gene is TRBJ2-7, the V gene TRBV5-1, with unresolved D. The CDR3 has 11 amino acids. V dropped 6 bases and J dropped 2 bases, with 6 bases sitting between them. Germline-derived CDR1 and CDR2 are SGHRS and YFSETQ. The DNA for the CDR3 is TGCGCCAGCACCGGGCCCTACGAGCAGTACTTC. Translated: CASTGPYEQYF.